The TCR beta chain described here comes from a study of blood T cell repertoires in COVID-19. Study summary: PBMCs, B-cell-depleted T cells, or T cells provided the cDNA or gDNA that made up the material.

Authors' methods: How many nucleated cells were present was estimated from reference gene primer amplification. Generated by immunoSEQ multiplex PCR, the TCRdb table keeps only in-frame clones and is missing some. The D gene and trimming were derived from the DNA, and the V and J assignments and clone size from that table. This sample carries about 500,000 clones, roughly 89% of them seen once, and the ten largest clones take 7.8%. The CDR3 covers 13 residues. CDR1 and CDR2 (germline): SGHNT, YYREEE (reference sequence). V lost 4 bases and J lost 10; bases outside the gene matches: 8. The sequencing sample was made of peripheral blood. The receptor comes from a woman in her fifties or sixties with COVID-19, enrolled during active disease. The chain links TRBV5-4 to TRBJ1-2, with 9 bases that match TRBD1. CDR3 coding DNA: TGTGCCAGCAGCCAGGGACAGGGTAATGACTACACCTTC. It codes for CASSQGQGNDYTF.